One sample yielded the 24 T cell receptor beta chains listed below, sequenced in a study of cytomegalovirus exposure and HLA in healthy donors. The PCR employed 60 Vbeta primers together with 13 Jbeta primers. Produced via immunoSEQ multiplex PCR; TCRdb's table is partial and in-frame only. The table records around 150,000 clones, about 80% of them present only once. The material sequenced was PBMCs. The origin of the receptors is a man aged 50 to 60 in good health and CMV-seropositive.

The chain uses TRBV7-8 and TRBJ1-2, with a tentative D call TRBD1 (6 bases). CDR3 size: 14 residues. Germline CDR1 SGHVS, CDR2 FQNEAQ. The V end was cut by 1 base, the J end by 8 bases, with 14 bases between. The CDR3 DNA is TGTGCCAGCAGCTTAGAGCGGGGGGCCGGAGGCTACACCTTC. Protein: CASSLERGAGGYTF. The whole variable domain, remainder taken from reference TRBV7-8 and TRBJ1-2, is GAGVSQSPRYKVAKRGQDVALRCDPISGHVSLFWYQQALGQGPEFLTYFQNEAQLDKSGLPSDRFFAERPEGSVSTLKIQRTQQEDSAVYLCASSLERGAGGYTFGSGTRLTVV.

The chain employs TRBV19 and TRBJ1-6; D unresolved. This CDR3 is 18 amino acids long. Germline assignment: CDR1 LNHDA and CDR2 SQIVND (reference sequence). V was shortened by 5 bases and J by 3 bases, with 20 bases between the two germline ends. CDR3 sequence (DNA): TGTGCCAGTAGTCATACCCCGGGAGCCGCACTCTATAATTCACCCCTCCACTTT. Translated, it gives CASSHTPGAALYNSPLHF.

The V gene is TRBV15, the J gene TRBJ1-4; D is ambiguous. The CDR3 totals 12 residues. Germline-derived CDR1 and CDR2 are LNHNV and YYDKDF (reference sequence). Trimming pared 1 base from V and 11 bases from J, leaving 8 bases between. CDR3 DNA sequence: TGTGCCACCAGCAGAGGTATTGAGAAACTGTTTTTT. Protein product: CATSRGIEKLFF.

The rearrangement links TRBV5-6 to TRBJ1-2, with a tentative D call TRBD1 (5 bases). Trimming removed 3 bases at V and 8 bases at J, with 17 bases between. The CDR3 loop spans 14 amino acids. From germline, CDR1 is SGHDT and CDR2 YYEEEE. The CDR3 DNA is TGTGCCAGCAGCTCGGAGACAGATTTAATGGGCTACACCTTC. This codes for CASSSETDLMGYTF.

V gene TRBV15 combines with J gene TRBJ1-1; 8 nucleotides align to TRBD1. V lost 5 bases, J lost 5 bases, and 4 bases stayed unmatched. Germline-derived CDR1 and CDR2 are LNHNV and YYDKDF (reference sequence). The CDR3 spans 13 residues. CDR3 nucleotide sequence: TGTGCCACCAGCCAGGGACAGGAGACTGAAGCTTTCTTT. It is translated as CATSQGQETEAFF.

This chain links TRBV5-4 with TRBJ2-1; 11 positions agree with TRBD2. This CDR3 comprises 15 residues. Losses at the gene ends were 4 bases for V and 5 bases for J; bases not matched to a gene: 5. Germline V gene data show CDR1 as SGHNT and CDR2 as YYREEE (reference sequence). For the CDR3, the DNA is TGTGCCAGCAGCGTAGGGACTAGCGGAAACAATGAGCAGTTCTTC. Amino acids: CASSVGTSGNNEQFF.

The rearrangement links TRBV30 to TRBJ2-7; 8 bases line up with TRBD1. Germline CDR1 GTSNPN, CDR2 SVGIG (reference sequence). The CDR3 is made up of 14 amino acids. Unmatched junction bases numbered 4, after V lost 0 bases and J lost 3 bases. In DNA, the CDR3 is TGTGCCTGGAGTGTCGCCGGGACAGGCTACGAGCAGTACTTC. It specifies CAWSVAGTGYEQYF. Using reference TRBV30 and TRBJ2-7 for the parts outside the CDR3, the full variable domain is SQTIHQWPATLVQPVGSPLSLECTVEGTSNPNLYWYRQAAGRGLQLLFYSVGIGQISSEVPQNLSASRPQDRQFILSSKKLLLSDSGFYLCAWSVAGTGYEQYFGPGTRLTVT.

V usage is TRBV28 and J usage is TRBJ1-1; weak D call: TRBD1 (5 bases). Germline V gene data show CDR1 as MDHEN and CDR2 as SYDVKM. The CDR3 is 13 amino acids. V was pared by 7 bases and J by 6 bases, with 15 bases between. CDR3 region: CASTYGGGAEAFF. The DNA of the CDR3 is TGTGCCAGCACCTACGGCGGAGGGGCTGAAGCTTTCTTT.

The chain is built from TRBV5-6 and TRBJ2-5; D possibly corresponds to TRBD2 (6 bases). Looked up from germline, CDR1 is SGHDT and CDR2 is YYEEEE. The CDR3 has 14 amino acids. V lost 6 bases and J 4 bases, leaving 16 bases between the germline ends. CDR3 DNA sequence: TGTGCCAGCATCTTAACAGCGGGCGGAGAGACCCAGTACTTC. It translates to CASILTAGGETQYF.

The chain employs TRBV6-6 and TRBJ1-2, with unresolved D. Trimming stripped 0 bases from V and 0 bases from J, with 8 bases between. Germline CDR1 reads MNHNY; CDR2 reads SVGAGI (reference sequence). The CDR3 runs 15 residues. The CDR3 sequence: CASSYSAQANYGYTF. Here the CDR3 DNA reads TGTGCCAGCAGTTACTCCGCTCAGGCTAACTATGGCTACACCTTC.

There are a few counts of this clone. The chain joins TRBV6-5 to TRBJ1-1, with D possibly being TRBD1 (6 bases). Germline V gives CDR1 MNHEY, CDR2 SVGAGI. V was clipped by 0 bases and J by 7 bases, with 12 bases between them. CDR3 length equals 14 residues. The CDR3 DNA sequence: TGTGCCAGCAGTTACTCTTCACCAGGGGTTGAAGCTTTCTTT. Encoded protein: CASSYSSPGVEAFF.

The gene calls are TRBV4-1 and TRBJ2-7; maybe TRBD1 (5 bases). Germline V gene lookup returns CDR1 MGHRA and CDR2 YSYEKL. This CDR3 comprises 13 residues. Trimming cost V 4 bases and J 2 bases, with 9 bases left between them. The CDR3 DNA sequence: TGCGCCAGCAGCCCTAGACAGACCTACGAGCAGTACTTC. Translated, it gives CASSPRQTYEQYF.

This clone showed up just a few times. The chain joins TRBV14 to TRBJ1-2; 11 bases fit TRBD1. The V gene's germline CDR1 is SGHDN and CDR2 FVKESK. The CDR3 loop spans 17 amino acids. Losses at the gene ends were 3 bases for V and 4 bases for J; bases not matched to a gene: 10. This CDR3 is CASSQVGGQGARYGYTF. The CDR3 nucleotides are TGTGCCAGCAGCCAGGTCGGTGGACAGGGGGCCCGCTATGGCTACACCTTC.

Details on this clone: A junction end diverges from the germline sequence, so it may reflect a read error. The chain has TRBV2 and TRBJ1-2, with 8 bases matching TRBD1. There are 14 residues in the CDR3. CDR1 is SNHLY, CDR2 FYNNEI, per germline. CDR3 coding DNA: TGTGCCAGCAGTACGACAGGGGAGGGCTATGGCTACATCTTC. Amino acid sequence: CASSTTGEGYGYIF.

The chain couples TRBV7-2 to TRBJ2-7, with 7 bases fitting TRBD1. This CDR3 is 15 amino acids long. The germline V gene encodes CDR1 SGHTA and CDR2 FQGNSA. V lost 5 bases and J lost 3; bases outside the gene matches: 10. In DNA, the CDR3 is TGTGCCAGCAGCAACAGGGGTGGAGGTGGCTACGAGCAGTACTTC. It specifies CASSNRGGGGYEQYF.

The CDR3 bases are TGTGCCAGCAGCTCCGGGACAGGGAAAAACTATGGCTACACCTTC. It encodes CASSSGTGKNYGYTF. The rearrangement uses TRBV5-4 and TRBJ1-2, with 9 positions matching TRBD1. The CDR3 contains 15 residues. Germline CDR1 reads SGHNT; CDR2 reads YYREEE (reference sequence). With V trimmed by 3 bases and J by 2 bases, 5 bases remained unmatched.

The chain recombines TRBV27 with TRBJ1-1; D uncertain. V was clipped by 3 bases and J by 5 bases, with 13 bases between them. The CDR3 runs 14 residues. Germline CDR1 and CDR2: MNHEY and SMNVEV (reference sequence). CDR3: CASSFVGIRTEAFF. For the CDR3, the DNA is TGTGCCAGCAGTTTTGTCGGGATCCGGACTGAAGCTTTCTTT.

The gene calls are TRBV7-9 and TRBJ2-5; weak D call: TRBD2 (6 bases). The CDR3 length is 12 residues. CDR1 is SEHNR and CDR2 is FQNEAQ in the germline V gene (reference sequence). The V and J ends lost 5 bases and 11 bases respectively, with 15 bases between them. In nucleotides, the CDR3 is TGTGCCAGCAGCCCGACAGCCCGGGAGCAGTACTTC. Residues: CASSPTAREQYF.

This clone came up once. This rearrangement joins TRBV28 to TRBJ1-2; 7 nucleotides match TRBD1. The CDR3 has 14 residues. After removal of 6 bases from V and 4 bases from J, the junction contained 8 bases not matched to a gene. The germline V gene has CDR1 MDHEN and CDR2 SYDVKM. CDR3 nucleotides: TGTGCCAGCAGCCGACAGGGTCCGGTCTATGGCTACACCTTC. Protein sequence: CASSRQGPVYGYTF.

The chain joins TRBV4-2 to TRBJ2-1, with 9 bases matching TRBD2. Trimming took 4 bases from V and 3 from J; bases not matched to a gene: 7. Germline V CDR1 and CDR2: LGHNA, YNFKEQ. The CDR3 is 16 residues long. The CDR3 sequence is CASSRGGRGGYNEQFF. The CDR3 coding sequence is TGTGCCAGCAGCCGAGGGGGGCGGGGGGGCTACAATGAGCAGTTCTTC.

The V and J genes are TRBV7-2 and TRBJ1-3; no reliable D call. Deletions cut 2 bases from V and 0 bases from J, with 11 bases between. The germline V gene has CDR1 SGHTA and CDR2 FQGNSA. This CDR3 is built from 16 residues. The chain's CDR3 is CASSLYGTRSGNTIYF. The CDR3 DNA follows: TGTGCCAGCAGCTTATATGGCACCCGCTCTGGAAACACCATATATTTT.

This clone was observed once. The CDR3 loop reads CASSEGTGGFYEQYF. The CDR3 DNA follows: TGTGCCAGCAGCGAAGGGACGGGGGGTTTCTACGAGCAGTACTTC. The gene calls are TRBV9 and TRBJ2-7; the match to TRBD2 covers 7 bases. Germline loops: CDR1 SGDLS, CDR2 YYNGEE. The CDR3 extends over 15 amino acids. V gave up 3 bases and J gave up 3 bases; unmatched junction bases: 9.

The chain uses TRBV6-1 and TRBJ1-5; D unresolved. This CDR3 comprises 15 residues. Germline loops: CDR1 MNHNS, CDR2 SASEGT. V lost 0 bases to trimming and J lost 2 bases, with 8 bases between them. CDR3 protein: CASSEAARGNQPQHF. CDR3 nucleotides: TGTGCCAGCAGTGAAGCCGCGCGAGGCAATCAGCCCCAGCATTTT.

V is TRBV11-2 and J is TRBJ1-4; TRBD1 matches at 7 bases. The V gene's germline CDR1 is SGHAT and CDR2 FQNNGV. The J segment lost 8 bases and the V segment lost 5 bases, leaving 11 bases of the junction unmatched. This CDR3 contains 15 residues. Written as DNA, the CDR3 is TGTGCCAGCAGCCCAGCCCGGACAGGTGTCGAAAAACTGTTTTTT. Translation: CASSPARTGVEKLFF.